A single sample gave rise to the 28 T cell receptor beta chains below, sequenced in a study of early T cells in non-severe SARS-CoV-2 infection. TCRdb reprocessed the 5' RACE reads via MiXCR and lists one record per CDR3 protein. Of fewer than 120,000 distinct CDR3 sequences listed, roughly 12% were seen once; the top ten hold 3.5% to 4%. The starting material was whole blood, obtained at baseline. All receptors derive from an adult who was a healthcare worker with PCR-confirmed SARS-CoV-2 infection or an uninfected control (not recorded which).

The V and J genes are TRBV9 and TRBJ1-6, with D unresolved. Per germline, CDR1 SGDLS and CDR2 YYNGEE. Trimming removed 4 bases at V and 7 bases at J, with 9 bases between. The CDR3 length is 13 residues. The CDR3 coding sequence is TGTGCCAGCAGCCCCCGTGGCAATTCACCCCTCCACTTT. Residues: CASSPRGNSPLHF.

J is TRBJ2-1 and V is TRBV24-1; D call uncertain. The CDR3 totals 12 residues. Germline V gives CDR1 KGHDR, CDR2 SFDVKD. The V and J ends lost 1 base and 7 bases respectively, with 4 bases between them. The CDR3 sequence: CATSDLWNEQFF. In nucleotides, the CDR3 is TGTGCCACCAGTGATTTATGGAATGAGCAGTTCTTC.

This rearrangement joins TRBV18 to TRBJ2-3; 9 nucleotides line up with TRBD2. CDR1 KGHSH and CDR2 LQKENI come from the germline V gene. This CDR3 is built from 14 residues. Trimming removed 3 bases from V and 4 bases from J; junction bases left unmatched: 2. The DNA of the CDR3 is TGTGCCAGCTCACCTCTAGCGGGGCCAGATACGCAGTATTTT. Translated, it gives CASSPLAGPDTQYF.

The chain has TRBV6-6 and TRBJ2-5; D remains unclear. The germline V gene has CDR1 MNHNY and CDR2 SVGAGI (reference sequence). This CDR3 has 11 residues. The chain's CDR3 is CGTVDQETQYF. For the CDR3, the DNA is TGTGGGACCGTTGACCAAGAGACCCAGTACTTC.

This clonotype was observed a handful of times. The J gene is TRBJ2-3, the V gene TRBV7-3, with D unresolved. There are 14 residues in the CDR3. CDR1 is SGHTA and CDR2 is FQGTGA in the germline V gene. The V and J ends lost 2 bases and 2 bases respectively, with 8 bases between them. The chain's CDR3 is CASSLDGHTDTQYF. In DNA, the CDR3 is TGTGCCAGCAGCTTAGATGGCCACACAGATACGCAGTATTTT.

This clonotype came up a few times. The chain combines TRBV29-1 with TRBJ2-1; 11 nucleotides agree with TRBD1. The V gene's germline CDR1 is SQVTM and CDR2 ANQGSEA. The V gene end was trimmed by 6 bases and the J gene end by 5 bases; junction bases not matched to a gene: 9. CDR3 length equals 15 residues. The CDR3 DNA sequence: TGCAGCGTGGCTGGACAGGGGGCGGTGGACAATGAGCAGTTCTTC. Encoded protein: CSVAGQGAVDNEQFF.

V is TRBV5-1 and J is TRBJ1-2, with D possibly TRBD1 on 5 matching bases. The germline V gene has CDR1 SGHRS and CDR2 YFSETQ. The CDR3 contains 13 residues. The V end lost 0 bases, the J end lost 7 bases, and 10 bases lay between the germline ends. CDR3 protein: CASSLEDGGGYTF. In DNA form, the CDR3 reads TGCGCCAGCAGCTTGGAAGACGGGGGTGGCTACACCTTC.

This clonotype was seen more than once but under ten times. The chain uses TRBV11-2 and TRBJ2-2, with D maybe TRBD1 (5 bases). The germline V and J ends were trimmed by 8 bases and 1 base, with 17 bases remaining between them. The CDR3 loop spans 16 amino acids. CDR1 is SGHAT and CDR2 is FQNNGV in the germline V gene. CDR3 sequence (DNA): TGTGCCAGCCGTAGCTCTAAAACAGGGAACACCGGGGAGCTGTTTTTT. Amino acid sequence: CASRSSKTGNTGELFF.

This clonotype showed up just a few times. The chain carries TRBV28 and TRBJ2-2; TRBD1 might be the D (6 bases). V lost 0 bases and J 1 base, leaving 6 bases between the germline ends. In germline, CDR1 is MDHEN, CDR2 SYDVKM. The CDR3 is made up of 15 amino acids. CDR3 in DNA: TGTGCCAGCAGTTTATGGACAGGGAACACCGGGGAGCTGTTTTTT. This encodes CASSLWTGNTGELFF.

The chain combines TRBV12-3 or TRBV12-4 with TRBJ2-7; TRBD1 or TRBD2 may be the D gene (5 bases each). The V end was cut by 2 bases, the J end by 3 bases, with 14 bases between. CDR3 size: 15 residues. The CDR3 bases are TGTGCCAGCAGTTTAACGAGGGGACCTTACTACGAGCAGTACTTC. As protein: CASSLTRGPYYEQYF.

This clonotype occurred many times. V usage is TRBV19 and J usage is TRBJ1-2; D unclear. The V end lost 10 bases, the J end lost 4 bases, and 16 bases lay between the germline ends. The CDR3 is 13 amino acids. Looked up from germline, CDR1 is LNHDA and CDR2 is SQIVND (reference sequence). CDR3 sequence reads: CATQTQDIYGYTF. CDR3 sequence (DNA): TGTGCCACCCAGACTCAGGATATCTATGGCTACACCTTC.

The V gene is TRBV12-5, the J gene TRBJ1-4; TRBD1 might be the D (6 bases). CDR3 size: 13 residues. Trimming pared 7 bases from V and 5 bases from J, leaving 11 bases between. Germline V lookup: CDR1 LGHNT, CDR2 FRNRAP. CDR3 sequence reads: CASAFRGNEKLFF. The CDR3 bases are TGTGCTAGTGCGTTCAGGGGCAATGAAAAACTGTTTTTT.

This clonotype has at least ten counts. The V gene is TRBV5-6, the J gene TRBJ1-6, with 10 bases that match TRBD1. CDR3 length equals 16 residues. Germline CDR1 is SGHDT and CDR2 is YYEEEE. V was pared by 4 bases and J by 5 bases, with 6 bases of the junction left unmatched. Here the CDR3 reads CASSRDRGGDNSPLHF. Written as DNA, the CDR3 is TGTGCCAGCAGCCGGGACAGGGGAGGCGATAATTCACCCCTCCACTTT.

This clonotype showed up many times. The chain has TRBV7-6 and TRBJ2-7, with a tentative D call TRBD1 (7 bases). V dropped 0 bases and J dropped 3 bases, with 15 bases sitting between them. The germline V gene has CDR1 SGHVS and CDR2 FNYEAQ. The CDR3 loop spans 16 amino acids. This CDR3 is CASSLAAGGTIYEQYF. DNA for the CDR3: TGTGCCAGCAGCTTAGCTGCAGGGGGGACGATCTACGAGCAGTACTTC.

CDR3 bases: TGCAGCGTTGAAGGACCCGGGGCCGGTTTCGGCTACACCTTC. Protein sequence: CSVEGPGAGFGYTF. V gene TRBV29-1 combines with J gene TRBJ1-2; weak D call: TRBD1 (5 bases). The germline gives CDR1 SQVTM, CDR2 ANQGSEA. Trimming removed 1 base at V and 8 bases at J, with 17 bases between. The length of the CDR3 is 14 residues.

V usage is TRBV3-1 and J usage is TRBJ2-7, with 10 bases matching TRBD1. In germline, CDR1 is LGHDT, CDR2 YNNKEL (reference sequence). This CDR3 is built from 17 residues. Losses at the gene ends were 5 bases for V and 3 bases for J; bases not matched to a gene: 13. The CDR3 DNA is TGTGCCAGCAGCAAACTAAGAGGGGGGACAGGGGTCTACGAGCAGTACTTC. Amino acids: CASSKLRGGTGVYEQYF.

This clonotype was seen repeatedly, ten times or more. The chain carries TRBV29-1 and TRBJ1-1; the D is unclear. The CDR3 length is 11 residues. Germline loops: CDR1 SQVTM, CDR2 ANQGSEA. V was shortened by 6 bases and J by 11 bases, with 16 bases between the two germline ends. The CDR3: CSVLANSGAFF. The CDR3, as DNA: TGCAGCGTCCTGGCCAACAGTGGGGCTTTCTTT.

This chain links TRBV20-1 with TRBJ1-1; possibly TRBD1 for D (5 bases). Per germline, CDR1 DFQATT and CDR2 SNEGSKA (reference sequence). Between the trimmed V and J ends, which lost 3 bases and 4 bases, there was a span of 15 bases. The CDR3 is 14 residues long. CDR3 nucleotides: TGCAGTGCTAGTAAGGGGAGAATAAGCACTGAAGCTTTCTTT. This encodes CSASKGRISTEAFF.

This clonotype occurred many times. The rearrangement uses TRBV5-1 and TRBJ1-1; D uncertain. The CDR3 contains 13 residues. Germline CDR1 SGHRS, CDR2 YFSETQ. Between the trimmed V and J ends, which lost 2 bases and 7 bases, there was a span of 12 bases. The CDR3: CASSFSGPIEAFF. The CDR3 region has the DNA TGCGCCAGCAGCTTCTCGGGCCCCATTGAAGCTTTCTTT.

The gene calls are TRBV7-9 and TRBJ1-6; a possible D gene is TRBD1 (6 bases). Trimming cost V 6 bases and J 10 bases, with 19 bases left between them. Germline V gives CDR1 SEHNR, CDR2 FQNEAQ (reference sequence). The CDR3 totals 15 residues. This CDR3 reads CASSLNRDPGSPLHF. CDR3 sequence (DNA): TGTGCCAGCAGTCTTAACAGGGATCCTGGATCACCCCTCCACTTT.

J is TRBJ2-7 and V is TRBV11-2; TRBD1 aligns across 7 bases. The CDR3 totals 14 residues. Germline CDR1 and CDR2: SGHAT and FQNNGV. The junction had 2 bases not matched to a gene; V was cut back by 2 bases and J by 1 base. The CDR3 region has the DNA TGTGCCAGCAGCTTAACACAGGGGTCCTACGAGCAGTACTTC. Encoded protein: CASSLTQGSYEQYF. Supplemented by reference TRBV11-2 and TRBJ2-7, the full variable domain reads EAGVAQSPRYKIIEKRQSVAFWCNPISGHATLYWYQQILGQGPKLLIQFQNNGVVDDSQLPKDRFSAERLKGVDSTLKIQPAKLEDSAVYLCASSLTQGSYEQYFGPGTRLTVT.

The chain uses TRBV14 and TRBJ2-7; D might be TRBD1 (5 bases). The CDR3 is 15 residues long. In germline, CDR1 is SGHDN, CDR2 FVKESK. Trimming removed 4 bases at V and 0 bases at J, with 13 bases between. The CDR3 loop is CASSPLRGYSYEQYF. In nucleotides, the CDR3 is TGTGCCAGCAGCCCCTTAAGGGGCTACTCCTACGAGCAGTACTTC.

The rearrangement uses TRBV5-6 and TRBJ2-5, with D perhaps matching TRBD1 (6 bases). The germline gives CDR1 SGHDT, CDR2 YYEEEE. The V end was cut by 4 bases, the J end by 5 bases, with 15 bases between. This CDR3 contains 14 residues. The CDR3 DNA reads TGTGCCAGCAGCGAGATCGACAGGCAGGAGACCCAGTACTTC. It encodes CASSEIDRQETQYF.

This clonotype was seen a handful of times. V usage is TRBV24-1 and J usage is TRBJ1-1; no reliable D call. The CDR3 is made up of 13 amino acids. Trimming removed 0 bases at V and 4 bases at J, with 5 bases between. Per germline, CDR1 KGHDR and CDR2 SFDVKD. The CDR3 spells CATSDLWGTEAFF. The CDR3 DNA reads TGTGCCACCAGTGATTTGTGGGGCACTGAAGCTTTCTTT.

This clonotype was observed at least ten times. V gene TRBV25-1 combines with J gene TRBJ2-1; D may be TRBD1 (6 bases). V was shortened by 5 bases and J by 5 bases, with 13 bases between the two germline ends. This CDR3 is built from 14 residues. Germline-derived CDR1 and CDR2 are MGHDK and SYGVNS. DNA of the CDR3: TGTGCCAGCAGTCAGGTCCGGGACAACAATGAGCAGTTCTTC. Encoded protein: CASSQVRDNNEQFF.

This clonotype was observed a handful of times. V is TRBV30 and J is TRBJ2-7; the D gene is possibly TRBD2 (6 bases). The V gene's germline CDR1 is GTSNPN and CDR2 SVGIG (reference sequence). Trimming removed 5 bases from V and 6 bases from J, with 20 bases in between. The length of the CDR3 is 14 residues. CDR3 bases: TGTGCCTGGCAAGGGGACTTCCGACCAAGCGAGCAGTACTTC. Its translation: CAWQGDFRPSEQYF.

The table lists this clonotype with many counts. The chain carries TRBV19 and TRBJ1-5; D is possibly TRBD1 (5 bases). The CDR3 totals 14 residues. Germline-derived CDR1 and CDR2 are LNHDA and SQIVND (reference sequence). V was trimmed by 5 bases and J by 4 bases, leaving 12 bases between them. The CDR3 DNA reads as TGTGCCAGTAGTGACAGAAACCAAAATCAGCCCCAGCATTTT. Amino acid sequence: CASSDRNQNQPQHF.

This clonotype was counted only a few times. The genes are TRBV7-9 and TRBJ1-4; the match to TRBD1 covers 8 bases. The CDR3 covers 16 residues. Germline V lookup: CDR1 SEHNR, CDR2 FQNEAQ (reference sequence). J lost 7 bases, V lost 6 bases, and 13 bases had no gene match. The CDR3 nucleotides read TGTGCCAGCAGAAGAACAGGGGGACATGAAGTTGAAAAACTGTTTTTT. As protein: CASRRTGGHEVEKLFF.